These T cell receptor beta chains were read from a single sample in a study of siplizumab effects on memory and regulatory T cells. Some clones are missing from TCRdb's copy, which holds only in-frame ones; the method was immunoSEQ multiplex PCR. The top ten clones hold more than 15% of a sample with some 46,000 clones, over 90% of them seen once. Sequencing input: CD8+ T cells sorted from blood. These receptors all stem from a human donor in good health. Each CDR3 is given with its conserved first and last residue. The D gene is left open where the match is weak.

DNA,CDR3,D,J,V
TGTGCCAGCTCACCACCGACAGCTTACCATCCCTACGAGCAGTACTTC,CASSPPTAYHPYEQYF,-,TRBJ2-7,TRBV18
TGTGCCAGCAGCGCGACGACCCAGGGTTGGAACACTGAAGCTTTCTTT,CASSATTQGWNTEAFF,-,TRBJ1-1,TRBV9
TGTGCTAGTGGCTTCTGGGAGAGCACAGATACGCAGTATTTT,CASGFWESTDTQYF,-,TRBJ2-3,TRBV12-5
TGTGCCAGCAGCTTTTTGGGACCGAACACTGAAGCTTTCTTT,CASSFLGPNTEAFF,-,TRBJ1-1,TRBV7-2
TGTGCATGTGGACTAGCGGGAGACGCTGTCACAGATACGCAGTATTTT,CACGLAGDAVTDTQYF,TRBD2,TRBJ2-3,TRBV30
TGTGCCAGCAGCTTAGTCGCAGGGGGGAATCCTGGGGCCAACGTCCTGACTTTC,CASSLVAGGNPGANVLTF,-,TRBJ2-6,TRBV7-2
TGTGCCAGCAGCTCGAGGAGTTCCTACGAGCAGTACTTC,CASSSRSSYEQYF,-,TRBJ2-7,TRBV5-4
TGTGCCAGCAGCTTCTCCTCACTCGAGCAGTACTTC,CASSFSSLEQYF,-,TRBJ2-7,TRBV11-2
TGTGCCAGTAGTATCGCTTGGTTCCAGACCCAGTACTTC,CASSIAWFQTQYF,-,TRBJ2-5,TRBV19
TGTGCCAGCAGGCCCCGGGACAGCTACGAGCAGTACTTC,CASRPRDSYEQYF,TRBD1,TRBJ2-7,TRBV5-5
TGTGCCAGCAGCCCACCCGGACAGGGCTACGAGCAGTACTTC,CASSPPGQGYEQYF,TRBD1,TRBJ2-7,TRBV5-6